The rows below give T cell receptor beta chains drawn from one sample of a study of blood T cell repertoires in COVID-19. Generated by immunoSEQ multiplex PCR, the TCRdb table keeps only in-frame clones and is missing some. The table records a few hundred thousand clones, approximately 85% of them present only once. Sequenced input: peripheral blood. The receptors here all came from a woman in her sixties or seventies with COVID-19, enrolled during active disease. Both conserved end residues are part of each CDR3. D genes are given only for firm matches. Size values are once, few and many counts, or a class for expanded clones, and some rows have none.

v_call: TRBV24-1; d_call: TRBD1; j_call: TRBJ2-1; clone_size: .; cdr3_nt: TGTGCCACCAGTGACAAGACAGGGGACAATGAGCAGTTCTTC; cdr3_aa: CATSDKTGDNEQFF
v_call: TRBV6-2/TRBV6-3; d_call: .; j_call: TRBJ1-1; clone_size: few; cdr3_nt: TGTGCCAGCAGTAAAAGGGGCACTGAAGCTTTCTTT; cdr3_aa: CASSKRGTEAFF
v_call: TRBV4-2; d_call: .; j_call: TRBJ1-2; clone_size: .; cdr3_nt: TGTGCCAGCAGCCAAGATCGGGATGAGGATGGCTACACCTTC; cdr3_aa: CASSQDRDEDGYTF
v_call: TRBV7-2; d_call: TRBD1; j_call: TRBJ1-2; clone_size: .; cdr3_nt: TGTGCCAGCAGTAACAGGGGCTATGGCTACACCTTC; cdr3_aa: CASSNRGYGYTF
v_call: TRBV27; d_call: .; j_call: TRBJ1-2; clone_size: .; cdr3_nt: TGTGCCAGTCAGACAGCGGGATATGGCTACACCTTC; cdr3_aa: CASQTAGYGYTF
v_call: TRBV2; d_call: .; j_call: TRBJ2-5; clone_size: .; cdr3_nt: TGTGCCAGCGGGCCCGCAACCCAAGAGACCCAGTACTTC; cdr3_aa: CASGPATQETQYF
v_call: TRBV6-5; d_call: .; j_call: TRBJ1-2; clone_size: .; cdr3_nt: TGTGCCAGCAGCCCCCGGCAGGGTGTCTATGGCTACACCTTC; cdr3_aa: CASSPRQGVYGYTF
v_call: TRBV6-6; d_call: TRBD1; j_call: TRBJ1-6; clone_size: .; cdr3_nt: TGTGCCACACAGGGGGCTCGCTCACCCCTCCACTTT; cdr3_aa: CATQGARSPLHF
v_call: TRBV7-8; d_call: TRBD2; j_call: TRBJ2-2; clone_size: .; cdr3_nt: TGTGCCAGCAGCTTAGTTGGGACTATGAACACCGGGGAGCTGTTTTTT; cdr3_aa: CASSLVGTMNTGELFF
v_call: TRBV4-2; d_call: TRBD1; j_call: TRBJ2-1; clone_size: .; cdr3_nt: TGTGCCAGCAGCCAAGGGGACAGGGCGGATGAGCAGTTCTTC; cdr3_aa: CASSQGDRADEQFF
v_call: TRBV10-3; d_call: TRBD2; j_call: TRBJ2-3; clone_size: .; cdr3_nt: TGTGCCATCGCGGGGGGTTCGACAGATACGCAGTATTTT; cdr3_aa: CAIAGGSTDTQYF
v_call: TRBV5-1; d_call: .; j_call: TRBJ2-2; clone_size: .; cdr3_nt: TGCGCCAGCAGCTTGGAGGGGCAGCTGTTTTTT; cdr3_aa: CASSLEGQLFF
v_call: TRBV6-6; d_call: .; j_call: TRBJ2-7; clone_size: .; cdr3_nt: TGTGCCAGCAGCCCGGGGGCCTACGAGCAGTACTTC; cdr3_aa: CASSPGAYEQYF
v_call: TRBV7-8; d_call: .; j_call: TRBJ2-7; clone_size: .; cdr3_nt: TGTGCCAGCAGCTGGGCCAGGGTAGGAAACGAGCAGTACTTC; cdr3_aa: CASSWARVGNEQYF
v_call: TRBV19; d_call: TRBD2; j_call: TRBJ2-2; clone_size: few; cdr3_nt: TGTGCCATCGCCCGCGAGGAAGCGGGGGCGAACACCGGGGAGCTGTTTTTT; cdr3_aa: CAIAREEAGANTGELFF
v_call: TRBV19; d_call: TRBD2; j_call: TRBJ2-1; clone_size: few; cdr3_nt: TGTGCCAGTAGGGGTCGTGAGGGAGGGCCCTACAATGAGCAGTTCTTC; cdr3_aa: CASRGREGGPYNEQFF
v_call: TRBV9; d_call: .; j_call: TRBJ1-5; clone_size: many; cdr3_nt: TGTGCCAGCAGCCTCGGGAGCTACAATCAGCCCCAGCATTTT; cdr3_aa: CASSLGSYNQPQHF
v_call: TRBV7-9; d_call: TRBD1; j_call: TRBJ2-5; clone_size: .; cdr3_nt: TGTGCCAGCAGCCAGCCGGGACAGGGGATTCGGGAGACCCAGTACTTC; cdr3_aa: CASSQPGQGIRETQYF
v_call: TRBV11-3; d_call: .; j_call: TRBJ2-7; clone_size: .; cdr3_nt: TGTGCCAGCAGCAGCAAATACAGGGACGTCACTTACGAGCAGTACTTC; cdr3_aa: CASSSKYRDVTYEQYF
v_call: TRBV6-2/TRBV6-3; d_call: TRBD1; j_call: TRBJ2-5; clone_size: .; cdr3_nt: TGTGCCAGCAGTTATATGGGACAGAAGGAGACCCAGTACTTC; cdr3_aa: CASSYMGQKETQYF
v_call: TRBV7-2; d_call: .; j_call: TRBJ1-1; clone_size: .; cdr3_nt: TGTGCCAGCGGAGCAGGGGACACTGAAGCTTTCTTT; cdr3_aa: CASGAGDTEAFF
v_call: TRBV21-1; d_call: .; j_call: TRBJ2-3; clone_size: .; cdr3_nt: TGTGCCAGCAGCAAACTCTTAGGCAGGGGAGTCACAGATACGCAGTATTTT; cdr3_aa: CASSKLLGRGVTDTQYF
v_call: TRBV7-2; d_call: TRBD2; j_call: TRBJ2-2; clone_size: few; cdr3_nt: TGTGCCAGCAGCTTAGGAGGGAGGGGAGACACCGGGGAGCTGTTTTTT; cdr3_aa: CASSLGGRGDTGELFF
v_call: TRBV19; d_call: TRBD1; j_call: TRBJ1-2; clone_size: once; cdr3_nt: TGTGCCAGTGAGAGACAGGGGCCTCTGTATGGCTACACCTTC; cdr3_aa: CASERQGPLYGYTF
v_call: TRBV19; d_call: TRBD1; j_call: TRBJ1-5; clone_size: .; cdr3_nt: TGTGCCAGTAGTACAGGGGGTCGACAGGGGGCCCAGCCCCAGCATTTT; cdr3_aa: CASSTGGRQGAQPQHF
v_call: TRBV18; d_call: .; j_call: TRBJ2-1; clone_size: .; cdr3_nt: TGTGCCAGCTCCCTGCCGGGACAAGGAGGCAATGAGCAGTTCTTC; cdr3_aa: CASSLPGQGGNEQFF
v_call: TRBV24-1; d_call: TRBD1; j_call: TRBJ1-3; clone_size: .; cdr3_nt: TGTGCCACCAGTGATCCGGTCCCGGGACAGGGGATCTCTGGAAACACCATATATTTT; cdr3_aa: CATSDPVPGQGISGNTIYF
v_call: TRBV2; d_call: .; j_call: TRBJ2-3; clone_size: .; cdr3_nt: TGTGCCAGCATCGGGGTCCTTAGCACAGATACGCAGTATTTT; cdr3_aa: CASIGVLSTDTQYF
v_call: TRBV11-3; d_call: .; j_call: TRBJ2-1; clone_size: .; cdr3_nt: TGTGCCAGCAGCCCCTCCTCGCAGTATGAGCAGTTCTTC; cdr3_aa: CASSPSSQYEQFF
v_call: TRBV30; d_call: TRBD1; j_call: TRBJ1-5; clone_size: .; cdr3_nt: TGTGCCTGGAGAGGGACAGATTATAGCAATCAGCCCCAGCATTTT; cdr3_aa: CAWRGTDYSNQPQHF
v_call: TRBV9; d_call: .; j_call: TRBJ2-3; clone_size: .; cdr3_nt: TGTGCCAGCAGCGTAAGCCGGGTCGATACGCAGTATTTT; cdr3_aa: CASSVSRVDTQYF
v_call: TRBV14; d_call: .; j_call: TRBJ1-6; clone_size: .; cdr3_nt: TGTGCCAGCAGCCAGCCGGGACAACATAATTCACCCCTCCACTTT; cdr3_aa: CASSQPGQHNSPLHF
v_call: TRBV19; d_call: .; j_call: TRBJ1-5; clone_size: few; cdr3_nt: TGTGCCAGTACCCAAAGTGGGCCGCTCAATCAGCCCCAGCATTTT; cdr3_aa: CASTQSGPLNQPQHF
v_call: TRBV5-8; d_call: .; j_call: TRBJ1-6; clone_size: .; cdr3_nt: TGTGCCAGCAGCTTGTTGTTCTCTCCGAGCTCCTATAATTCACCCCTCCACTTT; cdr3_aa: CASSLLFSPSSYNSPLHF
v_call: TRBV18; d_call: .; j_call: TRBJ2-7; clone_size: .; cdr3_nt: TGTGCCAGCTCATCTGGACAGAGCTACGAGCAGTACTTC; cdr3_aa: CASSSGQSYEQYF
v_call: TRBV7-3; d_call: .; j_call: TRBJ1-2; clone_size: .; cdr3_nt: TGTGCCAGCAGCGTTACTCCAGGGTTTAGCTACACCTTC; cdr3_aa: CASSVTPGFSYTF
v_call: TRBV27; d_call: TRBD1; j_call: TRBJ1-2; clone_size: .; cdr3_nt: TGTGCCAGCAGCTCCGGGACAGGGGGCGGCTACACCTTC; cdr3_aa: CASSSGTGGGYTF